Presented here are 30 T cell receptor beta chains from one specimen sequenced in a study of early T cells in non-severe SARS-CoV-2 infection. One entry per CDR3 protein results from TCRdb running MiXCR on the 5' RACE reads. The sample carries tens of thousands of distinct CDR3 sequences, 5.6% recorded once. Sequences were obtained from whole blood. The receptors stem from an adult who was a healthcare worker with PCR-confirmed SARS-CoV-2 infection or an uninfected control (not recorded which).

This clonotype was seen repeatedly, ten times or more. The chain has TRBV9 and TRBJ2-1, with 10 bases fitting TRBD2. J lost 9 bases, V lost 0 bases, and 9 bases had no gene match. Germline CDR1 SGDLS, CDR2 YYNGEE. This CDR3 has 16 amino acids. This chain's CDR3 is CASSVDSAGGQREQFF. CDR3 bases: TGTGCCAGCAGCGTAGATTCAGCGGGGGGGCAGCGTGAGCAGTTCTTC.

In its sample, this clonotype was seen many times. The rearrangement links TRBV14 to TRBJ2-1; a possible D gene is TRBD2 (6 bases). The V end lost 1 base, the J end lost 4 bases, and 14 bases lay between the germline ends. Per germline, CDR1 SGHDN and CDR2 FVKESK. The CDR3 runs 16 residues. CDR3 amino acids: CASSQGLLAFYNEQFF. The CDR3 DNA is TGTGCCAGCAGCCAAGGGTTGCTAGCGTTTTACAATGAGCAGTTCTTC.

This clonotype was counted at least ten times. The chain is built from TRBV20-1 and TRBJ1-1; 7 bases align to TRBD1. This CDR3 has 16 residues. J was trimmed by 4 bases and V by 6 bases; bases with no gene match: 17. Germline V lookup: CDR1 DFQATT, CDR2 SNEGSKA (reference sequence). The CDR3 DNA reads as TGCAGTGCCCAAAACCGGAGGGGGCAGGTTAGCACTGAAGCTTTCTTT. Protein sequence: CSAQNRRGQVSTEAFF.

By frequency in the sample, this clonotype is medium-sized. The chain has TRBV7-9 and TRBJ2-5; TRBD2 is a possible D gene (6 bases). CDR1 and CDR2 (germline): SEHNR, FQNEAQ (reference sequence). V was pared by 6 bases and J by 5 bases, with 13 bases between. The CDR3 length is 13 residues. The CDR3 DNA reads TGTGCCAGCAGGCCGGTCGCGGGGGAGACCCAGTACTTC. It specifies CASRPVAGETQYF.

In its sample, this clonotype was seen many times. J is TRBJ1-1 and V is TRBV6-1, with TRBD1 as a possible D gene (5 bases). Germline assignment: CDR1 MNHNS and CDR2 SASEGT. This CDR3 is built from 13 residues. As DNA, the CDR3 is TGTGCAACCCAGGGAATGATGAACACTGAAGCTTTCTTT. It yields the protein CATQGMMNTEAFF.

This clonotype was seen many times. V usage is TRBV12-3 or TRBV12-4 and J usage is TRBJ1-5; weak D call: TRBD1 (6 bases). The CDR3 totals 15 residues. V lost 4 bases to trimming and J lost 2 bases, with 12 bases between them. Here the CDR3 DNA reads TGTGCCAGCAGTTCCAGAGGGGGGGGCAATCAGCCCCAGCATTTT. Residues: CASSSRGGGNQPQHF.

This clonotype was seen repeatedly, ten times or more. The CDR3 loop reads CAWKGWNTEAFF. The CDR3 bases are TGTGCCTGGAAGGGTTGGAACACTGAAGCTTTCTTT. This chain links TRBV30 with TRBJ1-1; D ambiguous. Germline CDR1 is GTSNPN and CDR2 is SVGIG (reference sequence). With 4 bases removed from V and 1 base from J, the gap between germline ends came to 7 bases. The CDR3 is 12 residues long.

This clonotype was seen a few times. The chain couples TRBV4-2 to TRBJ2-3; D uncertain. V was clipped by 0 bases and J by 1 base, with 11 bases between them. Germline V lookup: CDR1 LGHNA, CDR2 YNFKEQ. CDR3 length: 16 amino acids. The CDR3 loop reads CASSQEAAPRTDTQYF. CDR3 DNA: TGTGCCAGCAGCCAAGAGGCAGCGCCACGCACAGATACGCAGTATTTT.

The sample holds a few counts of this clonotype. The chain couples TRBV10-1 to TRBJ2-5, with 10 nucleotides matching TRBD2. Germline V gives CDR1 WNHNN, CDR2 SYGVQD (reference sequence). V was pared by 4 bases and J by 5 bases, with 10 bases of the junction left unmatched. This CDR3 region has 16 residues. CDR3 in DNA: TGCGCCAGCAGTGCCTACAGCGGGAGGGCCGATGAGACCCAGTACTTC. Translation: CASSAYSGRADETQYF.

There are a few counts of this clonotype. This chain links TRBV5-4 with TRBJ1-2, with 9 bases lining up with TRBD1. Germline CDR1 SGHNT, CDR2 YYREEE (reference sequence). The CDR3 runs to 14 residues. V was pared by 4 bases and J by 7 bases, with 8 bases of the junction left unmatched. The CDR3 loop reads CASSDRGALGGYTF. Written as DNA, the CDR3 is TGTGCCAGCAGCGACAGGGGGGCTTTGGGTGGCTACACCTTC.

This clonotype was seen only a few times. The V and J genes are TRBV29-1 and TRBJ2-7, with 7 bases matching TRBD1. Trimming took 3 bases from V and 4 from J; bases not matched to a gene: 12. Germline V gene lookup returns CDR1 SQVTM and CDR2 ANQGSEA. The CDR3 runs 15 residues. The CDR3 reads CSVEEYPGQNYEQYF. CDR3 sequence (DNA): TGCAGCGTTGAGGAGTACCCGGGACAGAATTACGAGCAGTACTTC.

This clonotype appeared many times. The CDR3: CASSLRTGGAGNQPQHF. In DNA, the CDR3 is TGTGCCAGTAGTTTGAGGACAGGGGGCGCTGGCAATCAGCCCCAGCATTTT. The chain has TRBV19 and TRBJ1-5, with 11 positions matching TRBD1. Germline lookup yields CDR1 LNHDA and CDR2 SQIVND (reference sequence). This CDR3 has 17 amino acids. With V trimmed by 5 bases and J by 2 bases, 8 bases remained unmatched.

The chain carries TRBV4-2 and TRBJ1-6; no reliable D call. This CDR3 has 15 residues. The germline V and J ends were trimmed by 1 base and 10 bases, with 14 bases remaining between them. Germline loops: CDR1 LGHNA, CDR2 YNFKEQ. The chain's CDR3 is CASSQGEQLISPLHF. DNA of the CDR3: TGTGCCAGCAGCCAAGGCGAACAGCTAATATCACCCCTCCACTTT.

This clonotype was picked up many times. The rearrangement links TRBV20-1 to TRBJ2-7; perhaps TRBD1 as D (6 bases). The CDR3 runs 13 residues. CDR1 is DFQATT, CDR2 SNEGSKA, per germline (reference sequence). V was pared by 5 bases and J by 2 bases, with 13 bases between. The CDR3 here is CSAGWDNPYEQYF. The CDR3, as DNA: TGCAGTGCTGGATGGGACAACCCCTACGAGCAGTACTTC.

As for this clonotype: One base away lies a much larger clone, so this may be a sequencing read error. This chain connects TRBV12-3 or TRBV12-4 to TRBJ2-3; a weak D match, TRBD1 (6 bases). With 3 bases removed from V and 7 bases from J, the gap between germline ends came to 11 bases. The CDR3 spans 13 residues. The CDR3 nucleotides are TGTGCCAGCAGTTTTCGGACAGCCAATACGCAGTATTTT. The encoded protein is CASSFRTANTQYF.

The sample holds many counts of this clonotype. The rearrangement joins TRBV13 to TRBJ2-2, with TRBD2 matching 7 bases. V was clipped by 5 bases and J by 1 base; unmatched bases: 10. The germline V gene has CDR1 PRHDT and CDR2 FYEKMQ (reference sequence). The CDR3 has 17 residues. CDR3 DNA sequence: TGTGCCAGCAGCCAGTCGTTTGGCGGGAGGAACACCGGGGAGCTGTTTTTT. The encoded protein is CASSQSFGGRNTGELFF.

There are a few counts of this clonotype. V gene TRBV30 combines with J gene TRBJ2-1; D possibly corresponds to TRBD1 (6 bases). Germline CDR1 is GTSNPN and CDR2 is SVGIG (reference sequence). This CDR3 has 14 residues. The V and J ends lost 2 bases and 4 bases respectively, with 12 bases between them. The CDR3 here is CAWSPDSQYNEQFF. CDR3 DNA: TGTGCCTGGAGTCCGGACAGCCAATACAATGAGCAGTTCTTC.

Ten or more counts support this clonotype. The chain joins TRBV19 to TRBJ1-2; 8 positions agree with TRBD1. Germline loops: CDR1 LNHDA, CDR2 SQIVND (reference sequence). Trimming took 5 bases from V and 4 from J; bases not matched to a gene: 6. The CDR3 runs 14 residues. CDR3 amino acids: CASSRGQGGYGYTF. DNA for the CDR3: TGTGCCAGTAGTCGTGGACAGGGTGGCTATGGCTACACCTTC.

In this sample, this clonotype turned up a few times. The rearrangement joins TRBV11-3 to TRBJ1-3; D is uncertain. Looked up from germline, CDR1 is SGHNT and CDR2 is YENEEA. The CDR3 covers 16 residues. The germline V and J ends were trimmed by 5 bases and 7 bases, with 21 bases remaining between them. Here the CDR3 reads CASSPAPGELRNTIYF. Here the CDR3 DNA reads TGTGCCAGCAGCCCAGCCCCTGGCGAGCTCCGGAACACCATATATTTT.

In this sample, this clonotype turned up many times. The chain carries TRBV20-1 and TRBJ2-6; perhaps D is TRBD1 or TRBD2 (6 bases each). Germline V gene data show CDR1 as DFQATT and CDR2 as SNEGSKA (reference sequence). V lost 1 base and J lost 12, with 16 bases in between. The CDR3 has 14 residues. CDR3: CSARAGGGGSVLTF. The DNA for the CDR3 is TGCAGTGCTAGAGCCGGGGGCGGCGGTAGCGTCCTGACTTTC.

This clonotype was counted only a few times. The rearrangement joins TRBV5-6 to TRBJ2-7; D not certain. V was shortened by 2 bases and J by 4 bases, with 7 bases between the two germline ends. CDR1 is SGHDT and CDR2 is YYEEEE in the germline V gene. This CDR3 is 12 amino acids long. CDR3 residues: CASSFQLYEQYF. CDR3 in DNA: TGTGCCAGCAGCTTCCAATTGTACGAGCAGTACTTC.

The sample holds many counts of this clonotype. The chain has TRBV3-1 and TRBJ1-1; D may be TRBD1 (5 bases). CDR1 is LGHDT, CDR2 YNNKEL, per germline (reference sequence). The CDR3 runs 15 residues. Trimming stripped 4 bases from V and 2 bases from J, with 14 bases between. The CDR3 DNA follows: TGTGCCAGCAGCCTCCTGCGACAGAAAAACACTGAAGCTTTCTTT. This encodes CASSLLRQKNTEAFF.

There are a few counts of this clonotype. V gene TRBV7-3 combines with J gene TRBJ1-5, with D possibly TRBD1 on 5 matching bases. The CDR3 has 13 residues. Trimming left V 8 bases short and J 2 bases short, with 10 bases between. Germline V gene lookup returns CDR1 SGHTA and CDR2 FQGTGA. CDR3 residues: CASASGGNQPQHF. The CDR3 region has the DNA TGTGCCAGCGCTTCGGGGGGCAATCAGCCCCAGCATTTT.

This clonotype has more than one count but fewer than ten. The chain is built from TRBV5-6 and TRBJ1-2; D is perhaps TRBD1 (5 bases). V lost 4 bases, J lost 8 bases, and 12 bases lay in between. Germline assignment: CDR1 SGHDT and CDR2 YYEEEE. The CDR3 totals 12 residues. This chain's CDR3 is CASSGGGAGYTF. DNA of the CDR3: TGTGCCAGCAGCGGGGGAGGAGCCGGCTACACCTTC.

The table lists this clonotype with many counts. V and J are TRBV12-3 or TRBV12-4 and TRBJ2-3; D gene unclear. This CDR3 region has 14 residues. The V end lost 3 bases, the J end lost 4 bases, and 11 bases lay between the germline ends. CDR3 coding DNA: TGTGCCAGCAGTTTTAGATACAGCTCAGATACGCAGTATTTT. This codes for CASSFRYSSDTQYF.

There are many counts of this clonotype. The V and J genes are TRBV14 and TRBJ1-1; no clear D gene. V lost 1 base and J 1 base, leaving 4 bases between the germline ends. The V gene's germline CDR1 is SGHDN and CDR2 FVKESK. CDR3 length: 13 amino acids. The DNA for the CDR3 is TGTGCCAGCAGCCAAGCCCGGAACACTGAAGCTTTCTTT. This sequence encodes CASSQARNTEAFF. The full variable domain, completed using reference TRBV14 and TRBJ1-1, is EAGVTQFPSHSVIEKGQTVTLRCDPISGHDNLYWYRRVMGKEIKFLLHFVKESKQDESGMPNNRFLAERTGGTYSTLKVQPAELEDSGVYFCASSQARNTEAFFGQGTRLTVV.

V gene TRBV24-1 combines with J gene TRBJ1-1; 9 bases match TRBD1. The CDR3 consists of 15 residues. The germline V gene encodes CDR1 KGHDR and CDR2 SFDVKD. V lost 4 bases, J lost 5 bases, and 7 bases stayed unmatched. This CDR3 is CATSDPGQGGTEAFF. CDR3 nucleotide sequence: TGTGCCACCAGTGACCCGGGACAGGGAGGAACTGAAGCTTTCTTT.

This sequence joins TRBV6-2 or TRBV6-3 and TRBJ1-2, with D perhaps matching TRBD1 (6 bases). Trimming took off 2 bases at V and 5 bases at J, with 15 bases between the two ends. Per the germline V gene, CDR1 is MNHEY and CDR2 is SVGEGT. The CDR3 contains 15 residues. The CDR3 here is CASSYRGTRLYGYTF. Here the CDR3 DNA reads TGTGCCAGCAGTTACCGCGGGACAAGGCTATATGGCTACACCTTC.

As regards this clonotype: A much bigger clone sits one base away, suggesting this may be a read error. The genes are TRBV7-9 and TRBJ2-7, with 8 bases identical to TRBD1. The germline gives CDR1 SEHNR, CDR2 FQNEAQ (reference sequence). This CDR3 has 15 residues. Here the CDR3 reads CASSDRTGKEYELYF. The CDR3 region has the DNA TGTGCCAGCAGCGATCGGACAGGGAAGGAATACGAGCTGTACTTC.

Turning to this clonotype: One end of the junction varies from germline; a read error may be responsible. The gene calls are TRBV6-6 and TRBJ2-7; no firm D call. This CDR3 region has 14 residues. Per the germline V gene, CDR1 is MNHNY and CDR2 is SVGAGI (reference sequence). The CDR3 nucleotides are TGTGCCATCAGTTACGACTCAATTCGGTACGAGCAGTACTTC. As protein: CAISYDSIRYEQYF.